This T cell receptor beta chain was recorded in a study of beta chain features in type 1 diabetes. Trimming left V 6 bases short and J 3 bases short, with 15 bases between. Germline V gives CDR1 MNHEY, CDR2 SVGAGI. This CDR3 is 14 amino acids long. Researchers reported sorting CD4+ naive, central memory, regulatory and stem cell-like memory cells via CD45RO/CCR7/CD25/CD127/CD95/CD27. Investigators reverse transcribed all isolated RNA, so they sequenced expressed TCRB transcripts. Samples of naive, central memory and regulatory T cells yielded a mean of around 3.5 million reads. Profiling relied on immunoSEQ multiplex PCR, and the TCRdb table lists in-frame clones only, not all of them. This table holds about 710,000 clones, more than 12% found once. The study's findings and limits: Patients with type 1 diabetes carried fewer insertions and had more deletions at their VDJ junctions. The naive, central memory and Treg TCRB repertoires showed an apparent similarity that was greater among patients than among healthy donors. Type 1 diabetes patients had moderately but significantly shorter TCRB CDR3s in all four CD4+ subsets.

A word on this clone: Its matching antigen is unknown.

This TCR was sampled from a man in his late teens or twenties with type 1 diabetes. Sequencing used naive CD4+ T cells from blood. The rearrangement joins TRBV6-5 to TRBJ2-7; tentative D call: TRBD1 (6 bases). The CDR3 nucleotides read TGTGCCAGCAGCCCGACAGGATATCGCTACGAGCAGTACTTC. Amino acid sequence: CASSPTGYRYEQYF.